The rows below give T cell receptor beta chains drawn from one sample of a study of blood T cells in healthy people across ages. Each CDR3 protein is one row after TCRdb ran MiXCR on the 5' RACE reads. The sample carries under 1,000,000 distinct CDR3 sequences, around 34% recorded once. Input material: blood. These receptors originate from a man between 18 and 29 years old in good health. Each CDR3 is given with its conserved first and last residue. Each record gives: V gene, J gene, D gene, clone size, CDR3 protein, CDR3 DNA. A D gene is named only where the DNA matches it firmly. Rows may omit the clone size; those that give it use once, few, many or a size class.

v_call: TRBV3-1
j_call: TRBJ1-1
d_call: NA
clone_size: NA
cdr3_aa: CASSQEGRKAFF
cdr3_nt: TGTGCCAGCAGCCAAGAAGGGCGTAAGGCTTTCTTT

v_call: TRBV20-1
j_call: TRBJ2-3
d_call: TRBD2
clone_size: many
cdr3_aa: CSARDPGTSGGTTDTQYF
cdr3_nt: TGCAGTGCTAGGGACCCCGGGACTAGCGGGGGGACCACAGATACGCAGTATTTT

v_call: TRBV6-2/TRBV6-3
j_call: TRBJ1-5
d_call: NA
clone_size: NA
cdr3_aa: CASTTDSWIRPQHF
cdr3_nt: TGTGCCAGCACAACCGACAGTTGGATTCGGCCCCAGCATTTT

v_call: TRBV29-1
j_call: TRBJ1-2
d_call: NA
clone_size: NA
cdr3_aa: CSVGWGANYDYTF
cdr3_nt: TGCAGCGTTGGGTGGGGAGCTAACTATGACTACACCTTC

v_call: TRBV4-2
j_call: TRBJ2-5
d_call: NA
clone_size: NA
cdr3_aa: CASSPAPFGETQYF
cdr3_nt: TGTGCCAGCAGCCCCGCCCCCTTTGGGGAGACCCAGTACTTC

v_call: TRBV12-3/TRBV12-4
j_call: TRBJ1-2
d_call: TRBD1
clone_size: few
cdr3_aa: CASSPTDRGPDGYTF
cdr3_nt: TGTGCCAGCAGCCCCACCGACAGGGGGCCTGATGGCTACACCTTC

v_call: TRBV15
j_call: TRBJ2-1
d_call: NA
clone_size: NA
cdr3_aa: CATSRDLVRAGSYNEQFF
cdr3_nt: TGTGCCACCAGCAGAGATCTAGTGAGGGCTGGCTCCTACAATGAGCAGTTCTTC

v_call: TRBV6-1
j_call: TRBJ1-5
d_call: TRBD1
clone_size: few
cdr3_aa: CASSAGTGGDQPQHF
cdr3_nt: TGTGCCAGCAGTGCTGGGACAGGGGGTGATCAGCCCCAGCATTTT

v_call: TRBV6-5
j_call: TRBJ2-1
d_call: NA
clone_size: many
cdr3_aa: CASSTSTLEQFF
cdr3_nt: TGTGCCAGCAGTACTAGTACTCTTGAGCAGTTCTTC

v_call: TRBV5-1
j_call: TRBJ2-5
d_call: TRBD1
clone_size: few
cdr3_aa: CASSLDGTGVRQYF
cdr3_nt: TGCGCCAGCAGCTTGGACGGGACAGGGGTCCGTCAGTACTTC

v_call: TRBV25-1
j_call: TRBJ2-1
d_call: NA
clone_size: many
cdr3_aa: CASSAGASYNEQFF
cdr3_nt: TGTGCCAGCAGCGCGGGCGCCTCCTACAATGAGCAGTTCTTC

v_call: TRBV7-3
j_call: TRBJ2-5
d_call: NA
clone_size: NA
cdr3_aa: CASSSSQPGNEQYF
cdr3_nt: TGTGCCAGCAGCTCCAGTCAACCGGGCAATGAGCAGTACTTC

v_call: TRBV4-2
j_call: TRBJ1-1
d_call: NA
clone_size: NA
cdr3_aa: CASSHGTMNTEAFF
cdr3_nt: TGTGCCAGCAGCCACGGGACAATGAACACTGAAGCTTTCTTT

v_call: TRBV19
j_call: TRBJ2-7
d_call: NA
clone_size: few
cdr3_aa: CASSIRDATGEQYF
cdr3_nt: TGTGCCAGTAGTATCCGGGACGCCACAGGGGAGCAGTACTTC

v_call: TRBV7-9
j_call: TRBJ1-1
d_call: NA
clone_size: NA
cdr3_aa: CASSPPGGGGSFF
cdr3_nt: TGTGCCAGCAGCCCCCCCGGGGGGGGAGGGTCTTTCTTT

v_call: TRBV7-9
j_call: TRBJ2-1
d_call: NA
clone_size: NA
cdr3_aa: CASSLYRDYKEQFF
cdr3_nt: TGTGCCAGCAGCTTATACAGGGATTACAAGGAGCAGTTCTTC

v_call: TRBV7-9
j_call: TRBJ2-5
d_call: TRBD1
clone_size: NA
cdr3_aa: CASSSPGQGEETQYF
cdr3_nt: TGTGCCAGCAGCTCGCCGGGACAGGGAGAAGAGACCCAGTACTTC

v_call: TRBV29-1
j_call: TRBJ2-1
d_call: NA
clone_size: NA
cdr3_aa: CSVEEKQLSNNEQFF
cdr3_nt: TGCAGCGTTGAAGAGAAACAGTTGTCAAACAATGAGCAGTTCTTC

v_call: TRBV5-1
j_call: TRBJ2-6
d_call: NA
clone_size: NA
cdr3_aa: CASSQIPRGSGANVLTF
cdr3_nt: TGCGCCAGCAGCCAGATACCACGGGGTTCTGGGGCCAACGTCCTGACTTTC

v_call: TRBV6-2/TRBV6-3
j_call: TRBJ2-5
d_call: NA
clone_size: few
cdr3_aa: CASSYDFYREYF
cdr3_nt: TGTGCCAGCAGTTACGATTTTTACAGGGAGTACTTC